This T cell receptor beta chain was identified during a study of T cells after yellow fever vaccination. CDR3 length: 15 amino acids. Germline loops: CDR1 SGHAT, CDR2 FQNNGV. The V and J ends lost 3 bases and 3 bases, in that order; junction bases with no gene match: 8. This clonotype was counted ten times or more. Its target is not known. Each CDR3 protein gets one entry after TCRdb re-called the 5' RACE reads with MiXCR. The sample has 300,000 to 350,000 distinct CDR3 sequences; around 4.5% are singletons. Study-wide results and caveats: By day 5 rather than day 15, the secondary response had peaked, though it was weaker. Shared CD4/CD8 clonotypes were a small share, likely from convergent recombination. Repertoires sorted by FACS could include abundant clonotypes that are contaminants from the bulk population.

The TCR sequence derives from a man younger than 35 who received the YFV17D yellow fever vaccine. V is TRBV11-2 and J is TRBJ2-7, with 7 nucleotides matching TRBD1. Source: PBMCs, taken 15 days after the yellow fever booster vaccination. The CDR3 nucleotides read TGTGCCAGCAGCTTCGGATGGGACAGTAGCTACGAGCAGTACTTC. Its translation: CASSFGWDSSYEQYF. Variable domain in full (rest from reference TRBV11-2 and TRBJ2-7): EAGVAQSPRYKIIEKRQSVAFWCNPISGHATLYWYQQILGQGPKLLIQFQNNGVVDDSQLPKDRFSAERLKGVDSTLKIQPAKLEDSAVYLCASSFGWDSSYEQYFGPGTRLTVT.